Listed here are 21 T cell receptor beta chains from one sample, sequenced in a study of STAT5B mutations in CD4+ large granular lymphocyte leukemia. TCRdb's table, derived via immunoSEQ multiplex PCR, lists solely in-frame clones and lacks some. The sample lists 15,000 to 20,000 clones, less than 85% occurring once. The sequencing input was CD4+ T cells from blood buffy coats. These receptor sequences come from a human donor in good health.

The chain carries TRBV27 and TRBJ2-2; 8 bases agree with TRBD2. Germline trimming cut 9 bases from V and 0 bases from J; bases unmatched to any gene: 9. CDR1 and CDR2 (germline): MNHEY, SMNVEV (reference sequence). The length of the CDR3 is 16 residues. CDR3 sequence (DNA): TGTGCCAGTCGCCCCGGCGGGAGGACGAACACCGGGGAGCTGTTTTTT. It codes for CASRPGGRTNTGELFF.

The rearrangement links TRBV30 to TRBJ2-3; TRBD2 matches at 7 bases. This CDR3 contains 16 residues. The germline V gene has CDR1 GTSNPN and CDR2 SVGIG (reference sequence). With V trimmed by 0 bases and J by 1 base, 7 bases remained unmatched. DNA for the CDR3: TGTGCCTGGAGTGTACGGGGAGGGGTACGCACAGATACGCAGTATTTT. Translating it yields CAWSVRGGVRTDTQYF. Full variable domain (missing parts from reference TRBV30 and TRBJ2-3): SQTIHQWPATLVQPVGSPLSLECTVEGTSNPNLYWYRQAAGRGLQLLFYSVGIGQISSEVPQNLSASRPQDRQFILSSKKLLLSDSGFYLCAWSVRGGVRTDTQYFGPGTRLTVL.

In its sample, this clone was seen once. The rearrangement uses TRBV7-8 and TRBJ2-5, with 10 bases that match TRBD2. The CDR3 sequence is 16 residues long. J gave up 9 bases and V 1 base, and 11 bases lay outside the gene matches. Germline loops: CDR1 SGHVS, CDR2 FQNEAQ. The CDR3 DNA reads TGTGCCAGCAGCTTAGTGGAGCTAGCGGGAGACCGAGCCCAGTACTTC. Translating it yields CASSLVELAGDRAQYF. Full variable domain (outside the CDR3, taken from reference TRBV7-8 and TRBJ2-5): GAGVSQSPRYKVAKRGQDVALRCDPISGHVSLFWYQQALGQGPEFLTYFQNEAQLDKSGLPSDRFFAERPEGSVSTLKIQRTQQEDSAVYLCASSLVELAGDRAQYFGPGTRLLVL.

CDR3 sequence reads: CASSHPRLVRSYNEQFF. For the CDR3, the DNA is TGCGCCAGCAGCCATCCGAGACTCGTACGCTCCTACAATGAGCAGTTCTTC. This chain links TRBV4-1 with TRBJ2-1; no clear D gene. Between the trimmed V and J ends, which lost 3 bases and 0 bases, there was a span of 15 bases. The CDR3 runs to 17 residues. Germline-derived CDR1 and CDR2 are MGHRA and YSYEKL.

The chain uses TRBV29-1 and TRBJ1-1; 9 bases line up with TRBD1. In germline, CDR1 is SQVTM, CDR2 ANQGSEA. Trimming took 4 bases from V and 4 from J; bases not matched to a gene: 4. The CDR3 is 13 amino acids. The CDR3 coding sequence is TGCAGCGTTGGAAGACAGGGGGGCACTGAAGCTTTCTTT. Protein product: CSVGRQGGTEAFF.

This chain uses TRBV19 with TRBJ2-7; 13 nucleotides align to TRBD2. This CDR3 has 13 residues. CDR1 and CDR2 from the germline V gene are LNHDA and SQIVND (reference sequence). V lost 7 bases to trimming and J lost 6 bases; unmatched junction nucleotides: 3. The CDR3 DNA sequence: TGTGCCAGTACTGGACTAGCGGGAGTCGAGCAGTACTTC. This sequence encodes CASTGLAGVEQYF.

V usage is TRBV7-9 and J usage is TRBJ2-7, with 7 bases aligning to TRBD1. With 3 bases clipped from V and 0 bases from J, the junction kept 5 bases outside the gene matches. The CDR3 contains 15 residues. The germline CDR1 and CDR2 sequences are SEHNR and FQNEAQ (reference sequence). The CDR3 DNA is TGTGCCAGCAGCTTCCGGGACAGCTACTCCTACGAGCAGTACTTC. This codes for CASSFRDSYSYEQYF.

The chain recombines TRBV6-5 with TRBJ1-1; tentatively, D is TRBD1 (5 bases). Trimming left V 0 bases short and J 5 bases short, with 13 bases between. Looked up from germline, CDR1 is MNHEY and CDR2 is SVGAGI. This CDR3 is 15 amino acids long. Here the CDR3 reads CASSYSGGDGTEAFF. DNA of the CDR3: TGTGCCAGCAGTTACTCAGGAGGGGATGGGACTGAAGCTTTCTTT.

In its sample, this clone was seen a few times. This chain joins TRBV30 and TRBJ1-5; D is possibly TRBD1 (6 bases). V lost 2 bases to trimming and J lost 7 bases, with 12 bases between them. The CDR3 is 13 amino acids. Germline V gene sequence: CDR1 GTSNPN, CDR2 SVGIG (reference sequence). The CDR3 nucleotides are TGTGCCTGGAGTCGGGCAGGGGAACAGCCCCAGCATTTT. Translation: CAWSRAGEQPQHF.

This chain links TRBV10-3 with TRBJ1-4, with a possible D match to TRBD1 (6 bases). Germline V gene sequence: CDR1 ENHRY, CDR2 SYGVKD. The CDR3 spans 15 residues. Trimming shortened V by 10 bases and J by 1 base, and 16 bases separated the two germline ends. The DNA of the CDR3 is TGTGCCACACGGGACAAAATACAAACTAATGAAAAACTGTTTTTT. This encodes CATRDKIQTNEKLFF.

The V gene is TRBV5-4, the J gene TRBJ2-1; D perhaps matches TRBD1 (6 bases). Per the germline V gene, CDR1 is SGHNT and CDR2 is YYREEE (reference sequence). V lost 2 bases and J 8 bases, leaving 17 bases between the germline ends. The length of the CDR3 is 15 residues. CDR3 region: CASSFDVAGDYEQFF. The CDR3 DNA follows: TGTGCCAGCAGCTTTGATGTGGCAGGGGATTATGAGCAGTTCTTC.

CDR3 nucleotides: TGTGCCAGTAGTAGAACAGGGGCGCGCACTGAAGCTTTCTTT. Its translation is CASSRTGARTEAFF. The chain has TRBV19 and TRBJ1-1; 7 bases are a match to TRBD1. The germline V gene encodes CDR1 LNHDA and CDR2 SQIVND (reference sequence). The CDR3 has 14 amino acids. With 4 bases clipped from V and 4 bases from J, the junction kept 6 bases outside the gene matches.

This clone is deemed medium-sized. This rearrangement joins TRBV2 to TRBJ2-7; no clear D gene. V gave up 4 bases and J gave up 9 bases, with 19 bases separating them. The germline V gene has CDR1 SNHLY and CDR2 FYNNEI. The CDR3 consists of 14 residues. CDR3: CASSGRTAGSGQYF. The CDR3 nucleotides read TGTGCCAGCAGTGGCCGGACGGCCGGGTCAGGGCAGTACTTC.

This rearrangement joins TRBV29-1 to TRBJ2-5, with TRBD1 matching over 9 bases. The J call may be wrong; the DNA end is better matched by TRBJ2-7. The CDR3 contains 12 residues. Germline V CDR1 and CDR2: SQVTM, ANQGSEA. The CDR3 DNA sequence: TGCAGCGTAGGGGGACAGGGCTACGAGCAGTACTTC. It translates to CSVGGQGYEQYF.

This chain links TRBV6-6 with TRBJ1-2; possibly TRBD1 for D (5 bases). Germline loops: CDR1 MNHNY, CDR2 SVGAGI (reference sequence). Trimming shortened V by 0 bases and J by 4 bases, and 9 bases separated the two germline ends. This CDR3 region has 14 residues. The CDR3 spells CASSYSLGTYGYTF. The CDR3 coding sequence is TGTGCCAGCAGTTACTCCCTAGGGACCTATGGCTACACCTTC.

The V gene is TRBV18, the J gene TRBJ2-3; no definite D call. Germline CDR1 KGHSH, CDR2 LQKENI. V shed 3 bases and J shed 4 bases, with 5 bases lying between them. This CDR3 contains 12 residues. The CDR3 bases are TGTGCCAGCTCACCTCAGGCAGATACGCAGTATTTT. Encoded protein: CASSPQADTQYF.

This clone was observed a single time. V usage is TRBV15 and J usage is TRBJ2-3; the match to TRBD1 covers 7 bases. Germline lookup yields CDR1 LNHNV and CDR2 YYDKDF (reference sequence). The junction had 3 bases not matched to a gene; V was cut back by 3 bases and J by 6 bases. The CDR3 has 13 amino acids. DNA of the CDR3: TGTGCCACCAGCAGGGTACAGGGGGATACGCAGTATTTT. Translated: CATSRVQGDTQYF.

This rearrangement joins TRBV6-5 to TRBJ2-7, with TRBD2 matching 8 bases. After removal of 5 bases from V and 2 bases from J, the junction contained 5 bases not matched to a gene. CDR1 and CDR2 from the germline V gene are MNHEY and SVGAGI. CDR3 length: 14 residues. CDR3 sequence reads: CASSLGRGAYEQYF. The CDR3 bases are TGTGCCAGCAGTCTCGGGAGGGGGGCCTACGAGCAGTACTTC.

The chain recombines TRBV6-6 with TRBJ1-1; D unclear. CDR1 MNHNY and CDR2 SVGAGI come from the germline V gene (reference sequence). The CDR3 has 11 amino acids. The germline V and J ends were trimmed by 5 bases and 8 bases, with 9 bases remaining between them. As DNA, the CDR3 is TGTGCCAGCAGTGGCTCAGAGGAAGCTTTCTTT. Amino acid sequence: CASSGSEEAFF.

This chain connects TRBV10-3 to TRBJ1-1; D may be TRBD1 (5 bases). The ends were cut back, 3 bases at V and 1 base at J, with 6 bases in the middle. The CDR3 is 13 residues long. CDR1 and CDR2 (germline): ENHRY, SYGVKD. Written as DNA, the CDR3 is TGTGCCATCAGTGAAGGGGAGAACACTGAAGCTTTCTTT. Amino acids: CAISEGENTEAFF.

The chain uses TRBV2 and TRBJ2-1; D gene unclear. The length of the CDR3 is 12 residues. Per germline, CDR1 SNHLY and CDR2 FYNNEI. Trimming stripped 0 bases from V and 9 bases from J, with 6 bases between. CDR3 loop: CASSEAHGEQFF. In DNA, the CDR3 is TGTGCCAGCAGTGAAGCCCACGGTGAGCAGTTCTTC.